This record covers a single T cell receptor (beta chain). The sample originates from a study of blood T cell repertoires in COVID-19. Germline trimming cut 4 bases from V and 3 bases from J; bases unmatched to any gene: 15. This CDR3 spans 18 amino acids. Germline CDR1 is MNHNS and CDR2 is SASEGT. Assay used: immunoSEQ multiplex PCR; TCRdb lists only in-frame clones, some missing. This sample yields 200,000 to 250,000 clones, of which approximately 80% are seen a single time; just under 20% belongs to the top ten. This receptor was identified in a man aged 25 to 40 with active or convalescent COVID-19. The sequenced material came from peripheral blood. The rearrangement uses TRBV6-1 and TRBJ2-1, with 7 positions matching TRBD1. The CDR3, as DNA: TGTGCCAGCAGTGCCCAACCTAGGGGGCGAACGCTCTACAATGAGCAGTTCTTC. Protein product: CASSAQPRGRTLYNEQFF.